This entry features one T cell receptor beta chain sequence. No antigen is known for it. This entry belongs to a study of cytomegalovirus exposure and HLA in healthy donors. TCRdb keeps only in-frame clones here, not all; method: immunoSEQ multiplex PCR. The data hold around 190,000 clones, with approximately 85% observed a single time. It was the approximately 120-subject validation cohort, separate from the roughly 700-subject first cohort, to which the donors belonged. Per germline, CDR1 SEHNR and CDR2 FQNEAQ (reference sequence). V shed 1 base and J 7 bases; nucleotides not matched to a gene: 3. CDR3 length: 15 residues. Study results and limitations: In vitro assays verified that a few CMV-associated chains recognized CMV antigens specifically. As was reported, the classifier diagnosed cytomegalovirus status with high specificity and sensitivity. Despite most TCR sequences being rare, some public TCRs occurred in many donors.

The rearrangement uses TRBV7-9 and TRBJ2-2; 10 bases fit TRBD1. The sample comprised PBMCs. This TCR derives from a woman aged 18-29 years in good health and CMV-seronegative. CDR3 nucleotide sequence: TGTGCCAGCAGCTTAGGACAGGGGGCCGGCGGGGAGCTGTTTTTT. Protein: CASSLGQGAGGELFF.